This record covers a single TCR beta chain. This clonotype has a handful of counts. The antigen it recognizes is unknown. There are no base qualities to consult, and no much larger clone falls within one base. This sample stems from a study of identical twins (dated by TCRdb to the mid-2010s). About the study as a whole: The study deep-sequenced TCR alpha and beta repertoires from monozygotic twins, unrelated adults of various ages and cord blood to test whether fetal clonotypes persist. To rule out contamination, the twin experiments were replicated at different times with different library preparation protocols.

CDR1 and CDR2 were assigned from the germline V gene as SNHLY and FYNNEI. Ends trimmed: V by 6 bases, J by 9 bases; bases unmatched to a gene: 9. From the cysteine through the phenylalanine, the CDR3 covers 14 amino acids. CDR3 DNA only is kept here, 42 bases in frame from base 1. Libraries were constructed by 5' RACE. The reads were generated on an Illumina HiSeq 2000. Template switching introduced a universal primer binding site; the final cDNA contained a unique molecular identifier, enabling accurate counting of TCR cDNA molecules. First-strand cDNA for TCR alpha and beta chains was synthesized from specific primers in the conserved constant-segment region. Each cDNA library was double barcoded, with a SMART-Mk sample barcode plus Illumina barcodes, to control for contamination. TruSeq adapter sequences along with Illumina sample barcodes were introduced in two successive PCR steps. Sequencing of the TCR alpha and beta cDNA libraries was done on the Illumina HiSeq platform using custom primers. Concerning the study's data processing: MiGEC was used to process raw reads and extract unique molecular identifiers, and MiXCR was used to find CDR3 positions. For each individual, recombination models were inferred using an EM algorithm with the repgenHMM and IGoR tools. The analysis of shared clonotypes was done with the tcR package in R, with sharing normalized by the product of cloneset sizes. Out-of-frame nonproductive sequences were analyzed to study raw recombination free of thymic and clonal selection effects. The public reads were quality trimmed at Q25 with fastp and then assembled into clones with MiXCR by TCRdb, keeping productive beta chains. CDR3 protein sequences are deduplicated, and each keeps its most common genes and DNA. Clone size and V and J calls follow TCRdb, not the original study. The sample table lists about 1.7 million distinct CDR3 sequences, roughly 35% of them with a count of one. Of the sample, over 0.25% falls within the top ten clones.

The study at large found these results: Compared with coincidental sharing between unrelated individuals, out-of-frame TCR alpha sequences shared between twins had an excess of sequences with low generation probability. Out-of-frame TCR alpha sharing in monozygotic twins was systematically underestimated by recombination models, whereas sharing between unrelated individuals was in agreement with the recombination models. Conclusions relied on cross-sectional statistical analysis, since the same donors could not be followed over many years. In beta out-of-frame sequences, excess twin sharing was weaker, because having fewer shared sequences lowered the signal-to-noise ratio. Zero-insertion analyses could be partly confounded by invariant T cells such as MAIT and iNKT, though diverse VJ usage argued against such confounding for most clonotypes. Fewer insertions were carried by abundant cord blood beta clonotypes, a similar but weaker trend appeared in young adult naive repertoires, and no such trend appeared in memory repertoires.

All donors were healthy Caucasians. This TCR derives from a newborn girl in good health. The chain is made from TRBV2 and TRBJ2-1, with 9 junctional bases fitting TRBD2. The sequencing sample was made of cord blood. The CDR3 reads CASRVAGVGIEQFF. The bases are TGTGCCAGCAGGGTAGCGGGAGTAGGTATTGAGCAGTTCTTC.